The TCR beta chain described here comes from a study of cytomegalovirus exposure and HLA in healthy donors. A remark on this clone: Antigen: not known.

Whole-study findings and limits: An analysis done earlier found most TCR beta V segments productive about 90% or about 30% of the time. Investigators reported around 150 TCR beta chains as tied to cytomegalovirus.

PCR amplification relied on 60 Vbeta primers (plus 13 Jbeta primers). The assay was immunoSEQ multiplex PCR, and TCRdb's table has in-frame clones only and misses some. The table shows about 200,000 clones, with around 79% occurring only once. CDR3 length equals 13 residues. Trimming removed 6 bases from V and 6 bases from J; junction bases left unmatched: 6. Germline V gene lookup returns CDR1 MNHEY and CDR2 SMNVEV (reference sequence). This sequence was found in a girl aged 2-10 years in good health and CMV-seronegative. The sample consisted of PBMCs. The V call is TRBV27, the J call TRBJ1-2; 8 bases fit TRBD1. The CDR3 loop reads CASSPDRGHGYTF. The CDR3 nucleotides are TGTGCCAGCAGCCCCGACAGGGGCCATGGCTACACCTTC.